This is a list of T cell receptor beta chains from one sample in a study of blood T cell repertoires in COVID-19. The assay was immunoSEQ multiplex PCR, and TCRdb's table has in-frame clones only and misses some. The repertoire holds about 150,000 clones, 76% seen once, with roughly 3.7% in the top ten. Sequenced material: peripheral blood. Source of these receptors: a woman aged 80 or over with acute or convalescent COVID-19. The CDR3 runs from the conserved cysteine through the conserved F or W. A D gene is named only where the DNA matches it firmly. Size tells how often a clone was seen (once, few, many) or the class of an expanded clone, and some rows leave it out.

CDR3aa,CDR3nt,d_gene,abundance,j_gene,v_gene
CASSIRGRGNTEAFF,TGTGCCAGTAGTATTAGAGGCAGAGGGAACACTGAAGCTTTCTTT,NA,NA,TRBJ1-1,TRBV19
CASIPGQGAGETQYF,TGCGCCAGCATTCCGGGACAGGGGGCCGGAGAGACCCAGTACTTC,TRBD1,NA,TRBJ2-5,TRBV5-1
CASSLDRSEQFF,TGCGCCAGCAGCCTAGATCGGAGTGAGCAGTTCTTC,NA,NA,TRBJ2-1,TRBV4-3
CASSPPQGVNTGELFF,TGTGCCAGCTCACCACCGCAGGGGGTAAACACCGGGGAGCTGTTTTTT,TRBD1,NA,TRBJ2-2,TRBV18
CASSEVWGGTYEQYF,TGTGCCAGCAGTGAAGTCTGGGGCGGGACCTACGAGCAGTACTTC,NA,few,TRBJ2-7,TRBV6-1
CASSMAGTDTQYF,TGTGCCAGTAGTATGGCAGGCACAGATACGCAGTATTTT,NA,NA,TRBJ2-3,TRBV19
CAYSPGTRVPNEQFF,TGTGCCTATTCTCCCGGGACTAGAGTCCCCAATGAGCAGTTCTTC,TRBD2,NA,TRBJ2-1,TRBV30
CASSLTGVFNSPLHF,TGTGCCAGCAGCTTGACAGGGGTTTTTAATTCACCCCTCCACTTT,TRBD1,NA,TRBJ1-6,TRBV7-3
CSASFYSTDEQFF,TGCAGTGCTAGTTTTTATTCAACTGATGAGCAGTTCTTC,NA,NA,TRBJ2-1,TRBV20-1
CASSLMTLAGNNYGYTF,TGTGCCAGCAGCTTAATGACGTTGGCAGGGAACAACTATGGCTACACCTTC,NA,few,TRBJ1-2,TRBV7-3
CASREGAAKNIQYF,TGCGCCAGCCGGGAGGGAGCAGCCAAAAACATTCAGTACTTC,TRBD2,NA,TRBJ2-4,TRBV5-1
CASRRTGPFSEKLFF,TGTGCCAGCAGACGGACAGGGCCTTTTAGTGAAAAACTGTTTTTT,TRBD1,NA,TRBJ1-4,TRBV6-5
CASSLSGQGAFF,TGTGCCAGCAGTTTATCGGGACAGGGGGCTTTCTTT,TRBD1,NA,TRBJ1-1,TRBV12-3/TRBV12-4
CASSQDPTSGGGNEQFF,TGTGCCAGCAGCCAAGACCCAACTAGCGGGGGGGGCAATGAGCAGTTCTTC,TRBD2,NA,TRBJ2-1,TRBV4-2